This T cell receptor (beta chain) was identified during a study of OX40 agonist ivuxolimab in advanced cancers. Overall study findings and caveats: Antigen specificity of clonally expanded peripheral T cells was not established.

Here immunoSEQ multiplex PCR was the method, and the copy in TCRdb shows in-frame clones only, minus some. The sample lists 36,000 or so clones; 70% to 80% were seen once. On this clone: Its antigen is currently unknown.

The CDR3 length is 13 residues. The germline V gene encodes CDR1 GTSNPN and CDR2 SVGIG (reference sequence). V was shortened by 5 bases and J by 3 bases, with 14 bases between the two germline ends. The source is an adult with an advanced solid tumor such as melanoma, head and neck, liver or kidney cancer. This chain links TRBV30 with TRBJ2-7; D not resolved. The sample in question was CD4+ or CD8+ T cells sorted from blood, obtained in a trial of the OX40 agonist ivuxolimab. The CDR3 is CAWGVDWDYEQYF. CDR3 in DNA: TGTGCCTGGGGAGTTGACTGGGACTACGAGCAGTACTTC. Drawing the rest from reference TRBV30 and TRBJ2-7, the complete variable domain is SQTIHQWPATLVQPVGSPLSLECTVEGTSNPNLYWYRQAAGRGLQLLFYSVGIGQISSEVPQNLSASRPQDRQFILSSKKLLLSDSGFYLCAWGVDWDYEQYFGPGTRLTVT.